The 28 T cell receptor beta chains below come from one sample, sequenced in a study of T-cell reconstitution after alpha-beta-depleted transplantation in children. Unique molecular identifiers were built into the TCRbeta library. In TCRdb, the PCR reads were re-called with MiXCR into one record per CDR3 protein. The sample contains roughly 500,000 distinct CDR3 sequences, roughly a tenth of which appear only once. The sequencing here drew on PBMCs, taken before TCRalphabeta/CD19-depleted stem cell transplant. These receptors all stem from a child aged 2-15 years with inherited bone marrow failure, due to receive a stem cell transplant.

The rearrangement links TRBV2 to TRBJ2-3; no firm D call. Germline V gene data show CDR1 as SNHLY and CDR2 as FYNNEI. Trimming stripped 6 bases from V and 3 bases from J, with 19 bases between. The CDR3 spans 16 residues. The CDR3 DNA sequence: TGTGCCAGCAGGCCTAACCCGGGTTCGGCGACAGATACGCAGTATTTT. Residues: CASRPNPGSATDTQYF. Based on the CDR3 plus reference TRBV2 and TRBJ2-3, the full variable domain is EPEVTQTPSHQVTQMGQEVILRCVPISNHLYFYWYRQILGQKVEFLVSFYNNEISEKSEIFDDQFSVERPDGSNFTLKIRSTKLEDSAMYFCASRPNPGSATDTQYFGPGTRLTVL.

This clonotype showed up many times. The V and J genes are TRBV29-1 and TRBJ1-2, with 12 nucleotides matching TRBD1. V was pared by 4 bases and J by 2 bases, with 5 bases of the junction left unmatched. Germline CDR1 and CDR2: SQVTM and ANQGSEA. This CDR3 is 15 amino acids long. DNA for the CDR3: TGCAGCGTTGTAGCGGGGACAGGGGGCAACTATGGCTACACCTTC. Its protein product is CSVVAGTGGNYGYTF.

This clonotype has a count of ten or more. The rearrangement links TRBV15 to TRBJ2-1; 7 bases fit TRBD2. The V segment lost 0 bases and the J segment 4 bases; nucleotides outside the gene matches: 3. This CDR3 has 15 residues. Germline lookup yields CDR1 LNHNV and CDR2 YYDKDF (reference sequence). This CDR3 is CATSREGTIYNEQFF. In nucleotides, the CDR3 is TGTGCCACCAGCAGAGAAGGGACTATTTACAATGAGCAGTTCTTC.

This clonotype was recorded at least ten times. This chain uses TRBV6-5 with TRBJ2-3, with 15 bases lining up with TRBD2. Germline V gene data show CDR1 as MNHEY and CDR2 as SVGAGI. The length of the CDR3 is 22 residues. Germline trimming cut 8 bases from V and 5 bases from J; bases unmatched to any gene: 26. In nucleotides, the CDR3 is TGTGCCAGCCCCCTTGGTCTGAGAGGGACTAGCGGGAGGCCTGGCCTGGGAGATACGCAGTATTTT. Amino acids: CASPLGLRGTSGRPGLGDTQYF.

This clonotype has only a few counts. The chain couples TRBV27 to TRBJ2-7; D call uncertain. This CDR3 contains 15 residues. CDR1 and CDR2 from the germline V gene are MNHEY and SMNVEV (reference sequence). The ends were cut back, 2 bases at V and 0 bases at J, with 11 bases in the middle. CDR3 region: CASSLTPGTSYEQYF. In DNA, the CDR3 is TGTGCCAGCAGTTTAACTCCGGGTACCTCCTACGAGCAGTACTTC.

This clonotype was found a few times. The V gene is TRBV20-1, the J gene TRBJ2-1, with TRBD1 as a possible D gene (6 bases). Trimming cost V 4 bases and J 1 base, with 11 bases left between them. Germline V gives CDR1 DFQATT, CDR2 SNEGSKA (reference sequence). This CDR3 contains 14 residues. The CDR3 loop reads CSANQGLSYNEQFF. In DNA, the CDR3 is TGCAGTGCTAACCAGGGGCTTTCCTACAATGAGCAGTTCTTC.

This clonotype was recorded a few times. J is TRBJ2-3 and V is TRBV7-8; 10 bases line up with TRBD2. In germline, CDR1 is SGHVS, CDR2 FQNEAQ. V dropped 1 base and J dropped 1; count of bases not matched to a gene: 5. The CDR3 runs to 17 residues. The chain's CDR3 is CASSLVGLAGGTDTQYF. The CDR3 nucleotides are TGTGCCAGCAGCTTAGTCGGCCTAGCGGGGGGCACAGATACGCAGTATTTT.

CDR3 nucleotide sequence: TGTGCCAGCAGCCCGGGACTAGCGGGAGGCCAGGGGAATGAGCAGTTCTTC. Translating gives CASSPGLAGGQGNEQFF. The V gene is TRBV4-2, the J gene TRBJ2-1, with TRBD2 matching 15 bases. CDR3 length: 17 residues. Germline lookup yields CDR1 LGHNA and CDR2 YNFKEQ. V shed 4 bases and J 7 bases; nucleotides not matched to a gene: 8.

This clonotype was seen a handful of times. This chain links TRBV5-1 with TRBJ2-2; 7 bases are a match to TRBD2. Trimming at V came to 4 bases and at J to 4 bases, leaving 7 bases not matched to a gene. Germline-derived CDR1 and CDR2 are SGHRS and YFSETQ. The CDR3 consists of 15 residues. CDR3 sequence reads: CASSPKLALTGELFF. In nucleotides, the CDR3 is TGCGCCAGCAGCCCGAAACTAGCGCTCACCGGGGAGCTGTTTTTT.

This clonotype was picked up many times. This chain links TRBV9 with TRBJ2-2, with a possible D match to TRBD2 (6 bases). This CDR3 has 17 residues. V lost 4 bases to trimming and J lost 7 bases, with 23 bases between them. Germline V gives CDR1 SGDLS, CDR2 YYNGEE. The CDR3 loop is CASSPYYPNGGHGELFF. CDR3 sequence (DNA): TGTGCCAGCAGCCCCTACTATCCCAACGGAGGGCACGGGGAGCTGTTTTTT. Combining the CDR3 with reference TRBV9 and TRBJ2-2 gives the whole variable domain DSGVTQTPKHLITATGQRVTLRCSPRSGDLSVYWYQQSLDQGLQFLIQYYNGEERAKGNILERFSAQQFPDLHSELNLSSLELGDSALYFCASSPYYPNGGHGELFFGEGSRLTVL.

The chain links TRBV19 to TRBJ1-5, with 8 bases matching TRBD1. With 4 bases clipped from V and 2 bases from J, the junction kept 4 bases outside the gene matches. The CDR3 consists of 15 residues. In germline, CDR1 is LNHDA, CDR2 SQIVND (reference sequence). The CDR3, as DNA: TGTGCCAGTAGTACCACGGGACAGGGCAATCAGCCCCAGCATTTT. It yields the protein CASSTTGQGNQPQHF.

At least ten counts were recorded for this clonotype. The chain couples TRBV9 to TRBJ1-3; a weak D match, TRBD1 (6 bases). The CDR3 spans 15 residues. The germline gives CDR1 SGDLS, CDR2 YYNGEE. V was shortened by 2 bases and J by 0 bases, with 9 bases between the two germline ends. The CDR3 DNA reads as TGTGCCAGCAGCGTTACAGGGAGCTCTGGAAACACCATATATTTT. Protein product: CASSVTGSSGNTIYF.

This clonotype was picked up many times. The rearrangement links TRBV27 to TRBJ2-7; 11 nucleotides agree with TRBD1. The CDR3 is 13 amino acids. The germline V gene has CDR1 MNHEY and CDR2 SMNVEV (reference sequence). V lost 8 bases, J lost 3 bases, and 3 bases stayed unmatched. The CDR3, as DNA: TGTGCCAGCTGGGGGACAGGGGGCTACGAGCAGTACTTC. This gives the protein CASWGTGGYEQYF.

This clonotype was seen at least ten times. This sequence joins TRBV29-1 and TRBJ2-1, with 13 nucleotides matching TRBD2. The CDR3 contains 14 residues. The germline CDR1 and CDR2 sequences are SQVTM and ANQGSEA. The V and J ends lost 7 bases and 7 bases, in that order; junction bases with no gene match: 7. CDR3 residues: CSGGTSGIVNEQFF. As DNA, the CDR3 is TGCAGCGGTGGGACTAGCGGGATAGTAAATGAGCAGTTCTTC.

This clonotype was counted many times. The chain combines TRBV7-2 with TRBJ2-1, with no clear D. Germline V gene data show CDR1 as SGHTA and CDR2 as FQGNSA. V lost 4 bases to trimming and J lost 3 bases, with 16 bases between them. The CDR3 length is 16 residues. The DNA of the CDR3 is TGTGCCAGCAGCTCCGGGTATAAGGGAAGCTACAATGAGCAGTTCTTC. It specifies CASSSGYKGSYNEQFF.

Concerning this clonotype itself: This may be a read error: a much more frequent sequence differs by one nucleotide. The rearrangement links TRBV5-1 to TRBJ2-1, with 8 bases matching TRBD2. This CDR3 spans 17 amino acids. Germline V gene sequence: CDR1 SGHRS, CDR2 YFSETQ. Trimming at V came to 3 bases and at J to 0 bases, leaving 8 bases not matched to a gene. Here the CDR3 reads CASSSDSGSFSYNEQFF. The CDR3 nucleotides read TGCGCCAGCAGCTCGGACAGCGGGAGCTTCTCCTACAATGAGCAGTTCTTC.

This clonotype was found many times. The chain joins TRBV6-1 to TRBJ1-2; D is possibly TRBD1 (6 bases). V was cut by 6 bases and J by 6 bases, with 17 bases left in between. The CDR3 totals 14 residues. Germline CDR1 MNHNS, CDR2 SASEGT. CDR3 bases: TGTGCCAGCAGCCGGAACAGGGCGAGAGATGGCTACACCTTC. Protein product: CASSRNRARDGYTF.

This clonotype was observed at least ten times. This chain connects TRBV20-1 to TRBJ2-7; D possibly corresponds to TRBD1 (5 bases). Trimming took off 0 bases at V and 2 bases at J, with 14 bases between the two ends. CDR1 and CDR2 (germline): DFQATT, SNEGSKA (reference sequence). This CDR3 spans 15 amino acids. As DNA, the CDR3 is TGCAGTGCTAGAGATGCGCAGGGTATTACCTACGAGCAGTACTTC. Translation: CSARDAQGITYEQYF.

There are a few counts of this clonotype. The CDR3 reads CASTLDNEQFF. For the CDR3, the DNA is TGTGCCAGCACCCTGGACAATGAGCAGTTCTTC. The chain combines TRBV2 with TRBJ2-1; no clear D. Between the trimmed V and J ends, which lost 7 bases and 5 bases, there was a span of 6 bases. Germline V gives CDR1 SNHLY, CDR2 FYNNEI. This CDR3 has 11 amino acids.

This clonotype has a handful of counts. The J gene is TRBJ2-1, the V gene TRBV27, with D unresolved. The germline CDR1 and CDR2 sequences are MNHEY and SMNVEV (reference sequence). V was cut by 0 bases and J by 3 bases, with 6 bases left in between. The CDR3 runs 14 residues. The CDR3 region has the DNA TGTGCCAGCAGTTTATCGGCGGACTACAATGAGCAGTTCTTC. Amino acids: CASSLSADYNEQFF.

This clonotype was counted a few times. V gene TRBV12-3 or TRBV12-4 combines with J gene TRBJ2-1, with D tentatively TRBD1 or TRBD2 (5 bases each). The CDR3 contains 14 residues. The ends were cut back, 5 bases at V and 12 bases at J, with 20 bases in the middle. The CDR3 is CASSPGPVGTGQFF. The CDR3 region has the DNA TGTGCCAGCAGTCCGGGACCGGTAGGCACCGGGCAGTTCTTC.

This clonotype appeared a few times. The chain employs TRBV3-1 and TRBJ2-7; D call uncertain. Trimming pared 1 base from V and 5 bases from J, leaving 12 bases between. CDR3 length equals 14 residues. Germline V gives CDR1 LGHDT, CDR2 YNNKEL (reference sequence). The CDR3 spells CASSQVYSWDEQYF. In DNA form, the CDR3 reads TGTGCCAGCAGCCAAGTTTACTCATGGGACGAGCAGTACTTC.

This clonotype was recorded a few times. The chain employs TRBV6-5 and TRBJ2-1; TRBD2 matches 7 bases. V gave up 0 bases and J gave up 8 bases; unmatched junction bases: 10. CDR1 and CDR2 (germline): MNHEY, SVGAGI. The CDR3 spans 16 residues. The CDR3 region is CASSYSGAGESHEQFF. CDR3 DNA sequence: TGTGCCAGCAGTTACTCGGGCGCGGGAGAGAGCCATGAGCAGTTCTTC.

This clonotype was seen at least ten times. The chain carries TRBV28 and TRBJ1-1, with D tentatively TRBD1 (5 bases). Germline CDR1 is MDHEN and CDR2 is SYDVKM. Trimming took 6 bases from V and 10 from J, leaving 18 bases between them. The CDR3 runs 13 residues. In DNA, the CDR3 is TGTGCCAGCAGAGGGACGGCACGACTCGTAGCTTTCTTT. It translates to CASRGTARLVAFF.

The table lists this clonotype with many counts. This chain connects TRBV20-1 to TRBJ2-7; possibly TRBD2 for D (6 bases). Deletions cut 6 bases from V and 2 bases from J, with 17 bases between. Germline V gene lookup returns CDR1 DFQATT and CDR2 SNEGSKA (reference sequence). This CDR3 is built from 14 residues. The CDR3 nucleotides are TGCAGTGCGAGGGCCCGGGAGAGAGCCTACGAGCAGTACTTC. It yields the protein CSARARERAYEQYF.

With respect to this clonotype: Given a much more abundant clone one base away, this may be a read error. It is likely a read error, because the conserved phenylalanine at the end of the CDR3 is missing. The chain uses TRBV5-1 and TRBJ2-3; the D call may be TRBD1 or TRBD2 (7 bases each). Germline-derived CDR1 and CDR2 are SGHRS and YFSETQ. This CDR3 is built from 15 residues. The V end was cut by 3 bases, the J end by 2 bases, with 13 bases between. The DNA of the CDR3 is TGCGCCAGCAGCTGGGAGGGGACAGCCACAGATACGCAGTATGTT. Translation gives CASSWEGTATDTQYV.

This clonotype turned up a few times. The CDR3 coding sequence is TGTGCCAGCAGCACGGGACAGGGGTGGGTTTGGTACTTC. The encoded protein is CASSTGQGWVWYF. The rearrangement links TRBV27 to TRBJ2-7, with 10 bases aligning to TRBD1. The CDR3 totals 13 residues. Germline CDR1 reads MNHEY; CDR2 reads SMNVEV (reference sequence). V shed 6 bases, J shed 12 bases, and the junction held 11 bases outside the gene matches.

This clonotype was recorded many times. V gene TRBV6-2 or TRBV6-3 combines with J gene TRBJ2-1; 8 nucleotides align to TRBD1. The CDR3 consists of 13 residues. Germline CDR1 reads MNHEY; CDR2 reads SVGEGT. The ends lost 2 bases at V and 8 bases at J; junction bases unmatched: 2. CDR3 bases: TGTGCCAGCAGTTACACAGGGGGTCATGAGCAGTTCTTC. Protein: CASSYTGGHEQFF.